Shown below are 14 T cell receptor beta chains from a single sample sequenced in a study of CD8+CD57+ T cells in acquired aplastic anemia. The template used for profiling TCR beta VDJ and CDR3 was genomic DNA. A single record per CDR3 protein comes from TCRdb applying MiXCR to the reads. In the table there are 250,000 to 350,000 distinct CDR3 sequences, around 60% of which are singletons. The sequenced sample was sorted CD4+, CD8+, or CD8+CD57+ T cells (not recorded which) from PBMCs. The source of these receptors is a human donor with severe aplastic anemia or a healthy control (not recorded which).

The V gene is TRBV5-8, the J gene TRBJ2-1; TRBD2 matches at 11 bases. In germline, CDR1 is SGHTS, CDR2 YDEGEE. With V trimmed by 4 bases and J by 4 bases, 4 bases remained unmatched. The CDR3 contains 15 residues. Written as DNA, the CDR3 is TGTGCCAGCAGCCGCGGGACTAGCGGATACAATGAGCAGTTCTTC. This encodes CASSRGTSGYNEQFF.

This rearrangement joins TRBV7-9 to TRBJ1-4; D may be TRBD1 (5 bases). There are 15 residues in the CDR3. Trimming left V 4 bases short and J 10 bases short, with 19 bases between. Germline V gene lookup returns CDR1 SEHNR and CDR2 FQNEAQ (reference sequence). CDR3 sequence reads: CASSSRTLGDGKLFF. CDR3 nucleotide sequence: TGTGCCAGCAGCTCCCGGACTTTGGGGGATGGAAAACTGTTTTTT.

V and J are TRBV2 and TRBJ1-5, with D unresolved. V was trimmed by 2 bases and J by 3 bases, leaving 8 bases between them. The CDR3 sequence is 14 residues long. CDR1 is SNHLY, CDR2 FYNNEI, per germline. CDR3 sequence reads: CASSEQVANQPQHF. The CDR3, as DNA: TGTGCCAGCAGTGAACAGGTGGCCAATCAGCCCCAGCATTTT.

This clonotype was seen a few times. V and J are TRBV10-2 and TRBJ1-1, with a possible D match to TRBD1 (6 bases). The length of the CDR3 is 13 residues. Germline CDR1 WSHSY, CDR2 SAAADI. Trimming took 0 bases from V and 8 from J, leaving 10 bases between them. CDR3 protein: CASSESRTEEAFF. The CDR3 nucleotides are TGCGCCAGCAGTGAGTCGAGGACAGAAGAAGCTTTCTTT.

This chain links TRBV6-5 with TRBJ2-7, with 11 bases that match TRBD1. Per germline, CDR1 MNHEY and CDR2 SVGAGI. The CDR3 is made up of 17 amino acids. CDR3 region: CASSEVPGQGGSYEQYV. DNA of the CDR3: TGTGCTAGCAGCGAAGTACCGGGACAGGGGGGCTCCTACGAGCAGTACGTC.

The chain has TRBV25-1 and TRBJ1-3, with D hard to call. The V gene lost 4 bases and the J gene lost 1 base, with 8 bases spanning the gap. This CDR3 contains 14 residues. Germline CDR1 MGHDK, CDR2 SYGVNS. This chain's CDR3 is CASSVVGSGNTIYF. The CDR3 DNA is TGTGCCAGCAGTGTGGTCGGGTCTGGAAACACCATATATTTT.

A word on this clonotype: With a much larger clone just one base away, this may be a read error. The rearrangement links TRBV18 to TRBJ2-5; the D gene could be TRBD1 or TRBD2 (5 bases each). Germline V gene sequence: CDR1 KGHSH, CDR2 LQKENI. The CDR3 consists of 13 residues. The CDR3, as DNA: TGTGCCAGCTCAGGGACGTTCCAAGAGACCCAGCACTTC. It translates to CASSGTFQETQHF.

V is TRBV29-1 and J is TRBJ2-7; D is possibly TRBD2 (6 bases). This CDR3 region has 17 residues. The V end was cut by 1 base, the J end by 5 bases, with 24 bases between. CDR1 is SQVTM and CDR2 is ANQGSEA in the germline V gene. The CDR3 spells CSVEGGSFGGFAHEQYF. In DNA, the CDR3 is TGCAGCGTTGAAGGGGGTTCTTTTGGAGGGTTCGCCCACGAGCAGTACTTC.

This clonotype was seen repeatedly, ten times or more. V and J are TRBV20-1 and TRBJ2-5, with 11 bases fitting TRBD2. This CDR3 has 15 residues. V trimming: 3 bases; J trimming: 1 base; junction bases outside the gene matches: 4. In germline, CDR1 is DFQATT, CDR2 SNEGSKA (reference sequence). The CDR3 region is CSARILAGVQETQYF. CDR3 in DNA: TGCAGTGCTAGGATACTAGCGGGGGTCCAAGAGACCCAGTACTTC.

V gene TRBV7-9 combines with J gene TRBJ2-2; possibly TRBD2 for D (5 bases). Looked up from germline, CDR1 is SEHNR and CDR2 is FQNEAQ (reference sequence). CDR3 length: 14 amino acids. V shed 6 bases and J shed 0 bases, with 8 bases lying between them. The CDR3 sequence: CASRLLANTGELFF. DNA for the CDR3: TGTGCCAGCAGACTACTAGCGAACACCGGGGAGCTGTTTTTT.

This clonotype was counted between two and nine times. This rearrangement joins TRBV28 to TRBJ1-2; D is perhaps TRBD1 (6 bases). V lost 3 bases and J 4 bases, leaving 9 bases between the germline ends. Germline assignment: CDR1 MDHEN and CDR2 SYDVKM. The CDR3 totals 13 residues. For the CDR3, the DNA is TGTGCCAGCAGTTTGAACAGGGTCTATGGCTACACCTTC. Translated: CASSLNRVYGYTF.

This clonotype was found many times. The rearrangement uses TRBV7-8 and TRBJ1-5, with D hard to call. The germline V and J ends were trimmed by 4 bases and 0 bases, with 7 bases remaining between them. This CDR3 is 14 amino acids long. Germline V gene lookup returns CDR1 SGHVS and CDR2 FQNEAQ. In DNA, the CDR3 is TGTGCCAGCAGCTACAAATATAGCAATCAGCCCCAGCATTTT. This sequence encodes CASSYKYSNQPQHF.

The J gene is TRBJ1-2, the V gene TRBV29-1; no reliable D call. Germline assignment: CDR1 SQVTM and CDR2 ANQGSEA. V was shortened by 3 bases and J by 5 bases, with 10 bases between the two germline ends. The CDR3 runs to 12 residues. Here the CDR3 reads CSVDESGYGYTF. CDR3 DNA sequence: TGCAGCGTTGATGAATCAGGATATGGCTACACCTTC. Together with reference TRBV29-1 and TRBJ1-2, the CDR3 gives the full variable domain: SAVISQKPSRDICQRGTSLTIQCQVDSQVTMMFWYRQQPGQSLTLIATANQGSEATYESGFVIDKFPISRPNLTFSTLTVSNMSPEDSSIYLCSVDESGYGYTFGSGTRLTVV.

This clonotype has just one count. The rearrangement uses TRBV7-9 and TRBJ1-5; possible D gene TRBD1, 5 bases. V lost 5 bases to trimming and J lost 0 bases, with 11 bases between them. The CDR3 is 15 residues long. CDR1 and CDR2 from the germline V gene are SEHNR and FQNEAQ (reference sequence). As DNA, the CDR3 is TGTGCCAGCAGCCCTCGGGGGAGTAGCAATCAGCCCCAGCATTTT. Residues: CASSPRGSSNQPQHF.